This T cell receptor beta chain is drawn from a study of T cell responses to AZD1222 COVID-19 vaccine. Germline CDR1 is SGHTS and CDR2 is YDEGEE. Trimming took 2 bases from V and 6 from J; bases not matched to a gene: 6. This CDR3 is 15 amino acids long. TCRdb's copy holds only in-frame clones and misses some; the assay was immunoSEQ multiplex PCR. The sample holds about 83,000 clones, about 91% seen once. The V call is TRBV5-8, the J call TRBJ2-2; 8 bases fit TRBD2. This receptor was taken from an adult who received the AZD1222 COVID-19 vaccine. The material was peripheral blood, obtained 28 days after the second AZD1222 dose. The CDR3 bases are TGTGCCAGCAGCTTTAGCGGGGTGCGGGCCGGGGAGCTGTTTTTT. It is translated as CASSFSGVRAGELFF.